The 9 T cell receptor beta chains in this list originate from one sample, sequenced in a study of blood T cell repertoires in COVID-19. Libraries were prepared by immunoSEQ multiplex PCR; TCRdb keeps only in-frame clonotypes and omits some of them. The table shows approximately 120,000 clones, with 80% to 90% occurring only once. The sample taken for sequencing was peripheral blood. These receptors were obtained from a woman older than 75 with active or convalescent COVID-19.

The V and J genes are TRBV5-1 and TRBJ2-7, with 9 bases lining up with TRBD1. The junction had 8 bases not matched to a gene; V was cut back by 6 bases and J by 1 base. The germline V gene encodes CDR1 SGHRS and CDR2 YFSETQ. The CDR3 is made up of 15 amino acids. CDR3 DNA: TGCGCCAGCACCCGGGACAGGGTGATATCCTACGAGCAGTACTTC. The encoded protein is CASTRDRVISYEQYF.

The genes are TRBV18 and TRBJ2-2; 9 positions match TRBD2. The germline V gene has CDR1 KGHSH and CDR2 LQKENI. V was clipped by 6 bases and J by 4 bases; unmatched bases: 15. This CDR3 is 18 amino acids long. Here the CDR3 DNA reads TGTGCCAGCTCTCGGACGACTAGCGGAGTCACTTTCACCGGGGAGCTGTTTTTT. Its translation is CASSRTTSGVTFTGELFF.

This chain connects TRBV7-2 to TRBJ2-7, with 9 bases that match TRBD2. Trimming took 1 base from V and 4 from J; bases not matched to a gene: 8. This CDR3 has 16 residues. In germline, CDR1 is SGHTA, CDR2 FQGNSA. This chain's CDR3 is CASSLGGREGRYEQYF. The CDR3 DNA sequence: TGTGCCAGCAGCTTAGGAGGGCGGGAGGGCCGGTACGAGCAGTACTTC.

V usage is TRBV19 and J usage is TRBJ1-1; D is possibly TRBD1 (6 bases). Looked up from germline, CDR1 is LNHDA and CDR2 is SQIVND (reference sequence). The V end lost 7 bases, the J end lost 5 bases, and 17 bases lay between the germline ends. This CDR3 is built from 14 residues. This chain's CDR3 is CASIPRGGVTEAFF. The CDR3 DNA sequence: TGTGCCAGTATCCCTCGGGGGGGCGTTACTGAAGCTTTCTTT.

As for this clone: Other DNA variants within this sample encode the same CDR3. The chain uses TRBV9 and TRBJ2-1; 11 bases map to TRBD2. The germline gives CDR1 SGDLS, CDR2 YYNGEE. Unmatched junction bases numbered 2, after V lost 3 bases and J lost 3 bases. This CDR3 region has 15 residues. The CDR3 spells CASSEGLAVYNEQFF. The CDR3 DNA reads TGTGCCAGCAGCGAGGGACTAGCGGTCTACAATGAGCAGTTCTTC.

The V call is TRBV6-6, the J call TRBJ1-1; weak D call: TRBD1 (5 bases). Trimming removed 8 bases at V and 1 base at J, with 14 bases between. Germline V gene sequence: CDR1 MNHNY, CDR2 SVGAGI (reference sequence). The CDR3 loop spans 14 amino acids. CDR3 region: CASRPGHGNTEAFF. The CDR3 DNA follows: TGTGCCAGCCGGCCAGGACACGGGAACACTGAAGCTTTCTTT.

The chain is built from TRBV12-3 or TRBV12-4 and TRBJ2-1; 8 bases map to TRBD2. With V trimmed by 9 bases and J by 14 bases, 15 bases remained unmatched. This CDR3 contains 13 residues. CDR3 bases: TGTGCCAGTCCCTATAGGGGACTAGAACAGGAGTTCTTC. Its translation is CASPYRGLEQEFF.

The J gene is TRBJ1-1, the V gene TRBV19, with D tentatively TRBD1 (6 bases). CDR1 and CDR2 from the germline V gene are LNHDA and SQIVND (reference sequence). The CDR3 consists of 15 residues. V lost 5 bases, J lost 0 bases, and 13 bases lay in between. The DNA for the CDR3 is TGTGCCAGTAGTTCAGGGACAACAATGAACACTGAAGCTTTCTTT. It specifies CASSSGTTMNTEAFF.

The V call is TRBV2, the J call TRBJ2-7; perhaps TRBD2 as D (5 bases). The V end was cut by 6 bases, the J end by 3 bases, with 9 bases between. The CDR3 is made up of 12 amino acids. The germline gives CDR1 SNHLY, CDR2 FYNNEI. Here the CDR3 DNA reads TGTGCCAGCAGACGGGGAGACTACGAGCAGTACTTC. This gives the protein CASRRGDYEQYF.